The rows below give T cell receptor beta chains drawn from one sample of a study of long-term antiretroviral therapy in people with HIV. Using immunoSEQ multiplex PCR, the repertoire was profiled, and TCRdb retains in-frame clones only, with some absent. The table includes some 22,000 clones, over 80% detected once. Specimen: unsorted PBMCs, collected 1.6 years after starting antiretroviral therapy. The receptor set was obtained from a man between 40 and 49 years old with HIV. Each CDR3 is given with its conserved first and last residue. D genes are given only for firm matches. Not all rows give a size; the values are once, few, many and, for expanded clones, a class.

J gene: TRBJ1-6; D gene: NA; V gene: TRBV6-5; clone size: NA; CDR3 DNA: TGTGCCAGCAGCCCCCCGGGGCGAAATTCACCCCTCCACTTT; CDR3 protein: CASSPPGRNSPLHF
J gene: TRBJ1-2; D gene: NA; V gene: TRBV10-1; clone size: few; CDR3 DNA: TGCGCCAGCAGTGAGCCAGGGGATGGCTACACCTTC; CDR3 protein: CASSEPGDGYTF
J gene: TRBJ2-1; D gene: TRBD2; V gene: TRBV7-9; clone size: NA; CDR3 DNA: TGTGCCAGCAGCTCCCCGGGACTAGCGGGAGGGGTTGAGCAGTTCTTC; CDR3 protein: CASSSPGLAGGVEQFF
J gene: TRBJ1-1; D gene: NA; V gene: TRBV11-2; clone size: NA; CDR3 DNA: TGTGCCAGCAGCTTAATTGATTGGACTTTCTTT; CDR3 protein: CASSLIDWTFF
J gene: TRBJ2-2; D gene: NA; V gene: TRBV6-4; clone size: NA; CDR3 DNA: TGTGCCAGCAGCCAGCAACCGAACACCGGGGAGCTGTTTTTT; CDR3 protein: CASSQQPNTGELFF
J gene: TRBJ2-7; D gene: NA; V gene: TRBV5-5; clone size: NA; CDR3 DNA: TGTGCCAGCAGCTTGAATAAGGGCGAGCAGTACTTC; CDR3 protein: CASSLNKGEQYF
J gene: TRBJ1-2; D gene: NA; V gene: TRBV21-1; clone size: NA; CDR3 DNA: TGTGCCAGCAGTGTACCGGGACAGGGGCGCGAGGTTGGCTATGGCTACACCTTC; CDR3 protein: CASSVPGQGREVGYGYTF
J gene: TRBJ1-1; D gene: NA; V gene: TRBV11-1; clone size: few; CDR3 DNA: TGTGCCAGCAGCTTTTCACTGACTGAAGCTTTCTTT; CDR3 protein: CASSFSLTEAFF
J gene: TRBJ1-6; D gene: NA; V gene: TRBV6-5; clone size: NA; CDR3 DNA: TGTGCCAGCAGCCCAGAGTTTTATAATTCACCCCTCCACTTT; CDR3 protein: CASSPEFYNSPLHF
J gene: TRBJ1-2; D gene: TRBD1; V gene: TRBV6-1; clone size: NA; CDR3 DNA: TGTGCCAGCAGTTTCGACAGGGGAGGTCGGGGCTACACCTTC; CDR3 protein: CASSFDRGGRGYTF
J gene: TRBJ1-3; D gene: TRBD1; V gene: TRBV7-9; clone size: NA; CDR3 DNA: TGTGCCAGCAGCTCCGGACAGGGGGGCTACTCTGGAAACACCATATATTTT; CDR3 protein: CASSSGQGGYSGNTIYF
J gene: TRBJ1-1; D gene: NA; V gene: TRBV30; clone size: once; CDR3 DNA: TGTGCCTGGAGTGTAGGTATGGAGACGAATGAAGCTTTCTTT; CDR3 protein: CAWSVGMETNEAFF
J gene: TRBJ2-7; D gene: NA; V gene: TRBV7-3; clone size: NA; CDR3 DNA: TGTGCCAGCAGCATACTAGCCGCCGAGCAGTACTTC; CDR3 protein: CASSILAAEQYF
J gene: TRBJ2-3; D gene: TRBD2; V gene: TRBV4-1; clone size: NA; CDR3 DNA: TGCGCCAGCAGCCAGGGGAGGGCCGCAGATACGCAGTATTTT; CDR3 protein: CASSQGRAADTQYF
J gene: TRBJ2-1; D gene: NA; V gene: TRBV7-9; clone size: NA; CDR3 DNA: TGTGCCAGCAGCCCCCGGACACCAAGCTCCTACAATGAGCAGTTCTTC; CDR3 protein: CASSPRTPSSYNEQFF
J gene: TRBJ1-6; D gene: NA; V gene: TRBV7-9; clone size: NA; CDR3 DNA: TGTGCCAGCAGCTGGGGGGACGGGCGAAATTCACCCCTCCACTTT; CDR3 protein: CASSWGDGRNSPLHF
J gene: TRBJ1-1; D gene: TRBD1; V gene: TRBV6-1; clone size: once; CDR3 DNA: TGTGCCAGCAGTGTGGGGGACAGGAACACTGAAGCTTTCTTT; CDR3 protein: CASSVGDRNTEAFF
J gene: TRBJ1-4; D gene: TRBD1; V gene: TRBV5-1; clone size: NA; CDR3 DNA: TGCGCCAGCAGCTCAGGGGGAAGAAATGAAAAACTGTTTTTT; CDR3 protein: CASSSGGRNEKLFF
J gene: TRBJ1-5; D gene: NA; V gene: TRBV19; clone size: few; CDR3 DNA: TGTGCCAGTAGTATATCCTGGAATCAGCCCCAGCATTTT; CDR3 protein: CASSISWNQPQHF
J gene: TRBJ1-1; D gene: NA; V gene: TRBV9; clone size: once; CDR3 DNA: TGTGCCAGCAGCCCGGGCGAGAACACTGAAGCTTTCTTT; CDR3 protein: CASSPGENTEAFF
J gene: TRBJ2-6; D gene: NA; V gene: TRBV7-3; clone size: NA; CDR3 DNA: TGTGCCAGCAGCTCCTTCCTCTCTGGGGCCAACGTCCTGACTTTC; CDR3 protein: CASSSFLSGANVLTF
J gene: TRBJ1-6; D gene: TRBD1; V gene: TRBV20-1; clone size: NA; CDR3 DNA: TGCAGTGCGGCAGGGGGTTCACCCCTCCACTTT; CDR3 protein: CSAAGGSPLHF
J gene: TRBJ1-2; D gene: NA; V gene: TRBV5-6; clone size: NA; CDR3 DNA: TGTGCCAGCAGCTTGGTCCGGGGGCGTTTAGACTATGGCTACACCTTC; CDR3 protein: CASSLVRGRLDYGYTF
J gene: TRBJ2-7; D gene: TRBD1; V gene: TRBV12-5; clone size: NA; CDR3 DNA: TGTGCTAGTGGTTTGTACAGGACAGGGCCTTACGAGCAGTACTTC; CDR3 protein: CASGLYRTGPYEQYF
J gene: TRBJ2-6; D gene: NA; V gene: TRBV19; clone size: NA; CDR3 DNA: TGTGCCAGTAGTGTGGTAGGGCTCCACGGGCTCGGGGCCAACGTCCTGACTTTC; CDR3 protein: CASSVVGLHGLGANVLTF
J gene: TRBJ1-2; D gene: NA; V gene: TRBV6-1; clone size: NA; CDR3 DNA: TGTGCCAGCAGTGCGGTGACGGGTGGTCAGGGGAACTATGGCTACACCTTC; CDR3 protein: CASSAVTGGQGNYGYTF
J gene: TRBJ1-2; D gene: TRBD1; V gene: TRBV2; clone size: NA; CDR3 DNA: TGTGCCACCCAAAGGACAGGGCATGGCTACACCTTC; CDR3 protein: CATQRTGHGYTF
J gene: TRBJ2-1; D gene: NA; V gene: TRBV2; clone size: NA; CDR3 DNA: TGTGCCAGCAGCGGGTCGGGGGTTTTCGCTAATGAGCAGTTCTTC; CDR3 protein: CASSGSGVFANEQFF
J gene: TRBJ2-7; D gene: NA; V gene: TRBV6-5; clone size: NA; CDR3 DNA: TGTGCCATCAGAGAATACGAGCAGTACTTC; CDR3 protein: CAIREYEQYF
J gene: TRBJ1-5; D gene: NA; V gene: TRBV6-1; clone size: once; CDR3 DNA: TGTGCCAGCAGTGTTCTAGGGGTGAGTACCAATCAGCCCCAGCATTTT; CDR3 protein: CASSVLGVSTNQPQHF
J gene: TRBJ2-1; D gene: NA; V gene: TRBV14; clone size: NA; CDR3 DNA: TGTGCCAGCAGCCAAGAGTTTAGCGGTTACAATGAGCAGTTCTTC; CDR3 protein: CASSQEFSGYNEQFF
J gene: TRBJ2-2; D gene: TRBD2; V gene: TRBV9; clone size: NA; CDR3 DNA: TGTGCCTCCTCGGGGGGGACCGGGGAGCTGTTTTTT; CDR3 protein: CASSGGTGELFF
J gene: TRBJ1-5; D gene: NA; V gene: TRBV6-1; clone size: NA; CDR3 DNA: TGTGCCAGCAGTGAGGGAGGGGTTCAGCCCCAGCATTTT; CDR3 protein: CASSEGGVQPQHF
J gene: TRBJ1-1; D gene: NA; V gene: TRBV5-1; clone size: NA; CDR3 DNA: TGCGCCAGCAGCTTAAATGGTTTTGAGGGTAAGCCTGAAGCTTTCTTT; CDR3 protein: CASSLNGFEGKPEAFF
J gene: TRBJ1-5; D gene: NA; V gene: TRBV6-1; clone size: NA; CDR3 DNA: TGTGCCAGCAGTGAAAATGGGAGGAGCAATCAGCCCCAGCATTTT; CDR3 protein: CASSENGRSNQPQHF
J gene: TRBJ1-2; D gene: TRBD1; V gene: TRBV15; clone size: once; CDR3 DNA: TGTGCCACCAGCAGAGGGGGACAGGGATGGCTAGAGAGTGGCTACACCTTC; CDR3 protein: CATSRGGQGWLESGYTF
J gene: TRBJ1-1; D gene: NA; V gene: TRBV5-6; clone size: few; CDR3 DNA: TGTGCCAGCAGCTCGTCAGGGCAAGCTTTCTTT; CDR3 protein: CASSSSGQAFF
J gene: TRBJ2-2; D gene: NA; V gene: TRBV30; clone size: few; CDR3 DNA: TGTGCCTGGAGCCTAAGAAGAACCGGGGAGCTGTTTTTT; CDR3 protein: CAWSLRRTGELFF
J gene: TRBJ1-3; D gene: NA; V gene: TRBV19; clone size: NA; CDR3 DNA: TGTGCCAGTAGATCCGCAGGGGAATCGTTTGGAAACACCATATATTTT; CDR3 protein: CASRSAGESFGNTIYF
J gene: TRBJ1-2; D gene: NA; V gene: TRBV20-1; clone size: few; CDR3 DNA: TGCAGTGCTAACCTCTATGGCTACACCTTC; CDR3 protein: CSANLYGYTF
J gene: TRBJ1-2; D gene: NA; V gene: TRBV11-2; clone size: NA; CDR3 DNA: TGTGCCAGCAGCTTATTTTACACCGGGCGGGGAGGACCTGGCTACACCTTC; CDR3 protein: CASSLFYTGRGGPGYTF
J gene: TRBJ1-4; D gene: NA; V gene: TRBV29-1; clone size: once; CDR3 DNA: TGCAGCGTTGAAAAAGGGGGTGATGAAAAACTGTTTTTT; CDR3 protein: CSVEKGGDEKLFF
J gene: TRBJ2-7; D gene: TRBD2; V gene: TRBV6-5; clone size: NA; CDR3 DNA: TGTGCCAGCAGTTACGGGGATAGCCAGCGGGGCTACGAGCAGTACTTC; CDR3 protein: CASSYGDSQRGYEQYF
J gene: TRBJ1-1; D gene: NA; V gene: TRBV4-1; clone size: NA; CDR3 DNA: TGCGCCAGTAAACAGTTTTTGAACACTGAAGCTTTCTTT; CDR3 protein: CASKQFLNTEAFF
J gene: TRBJ1-3; D gene: NA; V gene: TRBV15; clone size: few; CDR3 DNA: TGTGCCACCAGCATGCGGCCGATCTCTGGAAACACCATATATTTT; CDR3 protein: CATSMRPISGNTIYF
J gene: TRBJ2-7; D gene: NA; V gene: TRBV6-6; clone size: NA; CDR3 DNA: TGTGCCAGCAGTACCACGGGGCGGACTGGGGACGAGCAGTACTTC; CDR3 protein: CASSTTGRTGDEQYF
J gene: TRBJ2-7; D gene: NA; V gene: TRBV4-1; clone size: NA; CDR3 DNA: TGCGCCAGCAGCCAAATCCAAGGTCCCTACGAGCAGTACTTC; CDR3 protein: CASSQIQGPYEQYF
J gene: TRBJ1-1; D gene: NA; V gene: TRBV5-6; clone size: NA; CDR3 DNA: TGTGCCAGCGCTTCTGGGGTGGCAACTGAAGCTTTCTTT; CDR3 protein: CASASGVATEAFF
J gene: TRBJ2-3; D gene: TRBD1; V gene: TRBV2; clone size: few; CDR3 DNA: TGTGCCAGCAGTACCCAACAGGGGGCAGATACGCAGTATTTT; CDR3 protein: CASSTQQGADTQYF
J gene: TRBJ2-3; D gene: NA; V gene: TRBV29-1; clone size: NA; CDR3 DNA: TGCAGCGTTGTTTCTGGCGGCACAGATACGCAGTATTTT; CDR3 protein: CSVVSGGTDTQYF
J gene: TRBJ1-1; D gene: NA; V gene: TRBV10-2; clone size: NA; CDR3 DNA: TGCGCCAGCAGTGAGTCACACACTGAAGCTTTCTTT; CDR3 protein: CASSESHTEAFF
J gene: TRBJ2-4; D gene: NA; V gene: TRBV11-3; clone size: NA; CDR3 DNA: TGTGCCAGCAGCTCGGCCGGGGCCAAAAACATTCAGTACTTC; CDR3 protein: CASSSAGAKNIQYF
J gene: TRBJ2-7; D gene: NA; V gene: TRBV21-1; clone size: NA; CDR3 DNA: TGTGCCAGCAGCATGGGCGGGGGTACCTACGAGCAGTACTTC; CDR3 protein: CASSMGGGTYEQYF
J gene: TRBJ1-1; D gene: NA; V gene: TRBV11-2; clone size: once; CDR3 DNA: TGTGCCAGCAGCTCACAGGGAACGAACACTGAAGCTTTCTTT; CDR3 protein: CASSSQGTNTEAFF
J gene: TRBJ2-7; D gene: NA; V gene: TRBV4-2; clone size: NA; CDR3 DNA: TGTGCCAGCAGCCAAGATGAAGAATACTCCTACGAGCAGTACTTC; CDR3 protein: CASSQDEEYSYEQYF
J gene: TRBJ2-7; D gene: TRBD2; V gene: TRBV9; clone size: NA; CDR3 DNA: TGTGCCAGCAGCCCGGGGGGGCGGGAGCAGTACTTC; CDR3 protein: CASSPGGREQYF
J gene: TRBJ1-1; D gene: TRBD1; V gene: TRBV11-2; clone size: once; CDR3 DNA: TGTGCCAGCAGCTCCGGACAGGGGGCTCAGTTGGACACTGAAGCTTTCTTT; CDR3 protein: CASSSGQGAQLDTEAFF
J gene: TRBJ1-1; D gene: NA; V gene: TRBV10-3; clone size: NA; CDR3 DNA: TGTGCCATCAGTGAGTTTGGAGGGGGGCCCCGAAAAGACACTGAAGCTTTCTTT; CDR3 protein: CAISEFGGGPRKDTEAFF
J gene: TRBJ1-1; D gene: NA; V gene: TRBV11-3; clone size: NA; CDR3 DNA: TGTGCCAGCAGCCATCCCTTCGGGGACACTGAAGCTTTCTTT; CDR3 protein: CASSHPFGDTEAFF